This T cell receptor (beta chain) is from a study of cytomegalovirus exposure and HLA in healthy donors. Overall study context: Earlier results showed 120 million or so unique TCR beta sequences derived from 150 million to 200 million T cells. Findings and limits, study-wide: Later, TCR association rates were found to vary by HLA locus, highest for DRB1 and lowest for HLA-C.

With 60 Vbeta and 13 Jbeta primers, the PCR was carried out. Assay used: immunoSEQ multiplex PCR; TCRdb lists only in-frame clones, some missing. The sample includes roughly 130,000 clones, 65% to 75% of them seen just once. Germline V lookup: CDR1 LGHNA, CDR2 YNFKEQ. V lost 2 bases and J lost 2, with 3 bases in between. The CDR3 length is 12 residues. For this clone: Its antigen is still unknown.

Sequenced sample: PBMCs. This receptor was identified in a middle-aged man in good health and CMV-seropositive. The J gene is TRBJ1-1, the V gene TRBV4-2; D call uncertain. The CDR3 coding sequence is TGTGCCAGCAGCCAAATAAACACTGAAGCTTTCTTT. Translating gives CASSQINTEAFF.